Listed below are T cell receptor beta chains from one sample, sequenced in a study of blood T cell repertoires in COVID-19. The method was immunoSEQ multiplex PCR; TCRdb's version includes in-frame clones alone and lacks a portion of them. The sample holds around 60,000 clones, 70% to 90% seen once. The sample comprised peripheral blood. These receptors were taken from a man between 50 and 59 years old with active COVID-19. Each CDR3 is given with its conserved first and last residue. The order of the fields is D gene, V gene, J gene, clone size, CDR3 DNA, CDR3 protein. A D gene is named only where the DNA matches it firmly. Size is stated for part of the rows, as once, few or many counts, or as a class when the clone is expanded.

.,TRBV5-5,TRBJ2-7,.,TGTGCCAGCAGCTTGGGCAGGGCCCCTCACGAGCAGTACTTC,CASSLGRAPHEQYF
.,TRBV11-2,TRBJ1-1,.,TGTGCCAGCAGCCCCCGGGGGGCGAGCACTGAAGCTTTCTTT,CASSPRGASTEAFF
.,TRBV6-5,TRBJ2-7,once,TGTGCCAGCAGTCCCCTGAGGAGCGACGAGCAGTACTTC,CASSPLRSDEQYF
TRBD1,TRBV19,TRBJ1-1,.,TGTGCCAGTAGTATGGGACAGGGCGAGGGCATGAACACTGAAGCTTTCTTT,CASSMGQGEGMNTEAFF
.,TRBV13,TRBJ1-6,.,TGTGCCAGCAGCTTACCGGACTCACCCCTCCGCTTT,CASSLPDSPLRF
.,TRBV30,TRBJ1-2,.,TGTGCCTGGAGTGTACCGGAGCGGCCCCGAGGCTACACCTTC,CAWSVPERPRGYTF
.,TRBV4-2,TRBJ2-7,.,TGTGCCAGCAGCCAAGATGTCCAGACGGGTTTCTCCTACGAGCAGTACTTC,CASSQDVQTGFSYEQYF
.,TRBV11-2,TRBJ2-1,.,TGTGCCAGCGAAACAAGGGGGATTGAGCAGTTCTTC,CASETRGIEQFF
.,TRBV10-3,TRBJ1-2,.,TGTGCCATCAGTGAGTTGCAGTATGGCTACACCTTC,CAISELQYGYTF
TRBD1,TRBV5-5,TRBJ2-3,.,TGTGCCAGCAGCCGAACGTTGGACAGGGGGGATACGCAGTATTTT,CASSRTLDRGDTQYF
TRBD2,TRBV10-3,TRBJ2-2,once,TGTGCCATCCGAGCGGGGGGCGGCGGGGAGCTGTTTTTT,CAIRAGGGGELFF
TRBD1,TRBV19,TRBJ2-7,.,TGTGCCAGTAGTCCTGGGACAGGGGGCTCCTACGAGCAGTACTTC,CASSPGTGGSYEQYF
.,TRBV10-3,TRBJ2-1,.,TGTGCCACTATAGTCGGGGGTATCAACAATGAGCAGTTCTTC,CATIVGGINNEQFF
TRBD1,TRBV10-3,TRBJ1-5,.,TGTGCCATCAGTGAGTCAGGGGGCGAGAATCAGCCCCAGCATTTT,CAISESGGENQPQHF
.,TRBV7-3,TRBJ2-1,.,TGTGCCAGCAGCTTGGGGCCCAACAATGAGCAGTTCTTC,CASSLGPNNEQFF
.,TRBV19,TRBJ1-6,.,TGTGCCAGTAAAAGGGAGGTTTTGTATAATTCACCCCTCCACTTT,CASKREVLYNSPLHF
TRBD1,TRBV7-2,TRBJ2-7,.,TGTGCCAGCAGCCCCTCGCGTGCAGGGGGTTGGGAGCAGTACTTC,CASSPSRAGGWEQYF
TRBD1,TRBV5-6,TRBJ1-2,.,TGTGCCAGCAGCGCGGGACAGGGGGGGGCCTATGGCTACACCTTC,CASSAGQGGAYGYTF
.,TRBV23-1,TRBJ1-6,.,TGCGCCAGCACTCCTCGGCGACAGCGAAATTCACCCCTCCACTTT,CASTPRRQRNSPLHF
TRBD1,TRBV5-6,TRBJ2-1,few,TGTGCCAGCGTTACGGACAGGGGGCGTAGCTATGAGCAGTTCTTC,CASVTDRGRSYEQFF
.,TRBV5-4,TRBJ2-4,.,TGTGCCAGCAGCCGAGGTATCGTCGAAAACATTCAGTACTTC,CASSRGIVENIQYF
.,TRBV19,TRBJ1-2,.,TGTGCCAGTAGTCCTTTAGGGGGGGCTAACTATGGCTACACCTTC,CASSPLGGANYGYTF
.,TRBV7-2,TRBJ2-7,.,TGTGCCAGCAGCCGGGACACATTCTCCTACGAGCAGTACTTC,CASSRDTFSYEQYF
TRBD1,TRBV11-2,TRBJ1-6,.,TGTGCCAGCAGGACCCCGGGACAGTATAATTCACCCCTCCACTTT,CASRTPGQYNSPLHF
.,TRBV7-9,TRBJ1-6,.,TGTGCCAGCAGCTTAGGCATCCTCAGGGATAATTCACCCCTCCACTTT,CASSLGILRDNSPLHF
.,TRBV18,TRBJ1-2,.,TGTGCCAGCTCACCCGGGGAGGGCCGGAGCTATGGCTACACCTTC,CASSPGEGRSYGYTF
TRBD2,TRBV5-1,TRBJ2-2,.,TGCGCCAGCAGCTTGTCGGTACTAGCGACGAACACCGGGGAGCTGTTTTTT,CASSLSVLATNTGELFF
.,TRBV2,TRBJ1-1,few,TGTGCCAGCAGTCCGGACAGAGTTAACACTGAAGCTTTCTTT,CASSPDRVNTEAFF
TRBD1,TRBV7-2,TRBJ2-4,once,TGTGCCAGCAGCCTCCCGACAGGGACAAAAAACATTCAGTACTTC,CASSLPTGTKNIQYF
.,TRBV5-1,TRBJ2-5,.,TGCGCTTCAAGGGGCAGGGGACAAGAGACCCAGTACTTC,CASRGRGQETQYF
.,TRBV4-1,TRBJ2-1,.,TGCGCCAGCAGCCGCCGGGACATCTACAATGAGCAGTTCTTC,CASSRRDIYNEQFF
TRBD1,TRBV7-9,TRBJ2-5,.,TGTGCCAGCAGCCCTACAGGGGTAGGCGGGGAGACCCAGTACTTC,CASSPTGVGGETQYF
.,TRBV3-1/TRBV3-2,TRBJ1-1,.,TGTGCCAGCAGCCCCCAGGCAGGGATCCCTAACACTGAAGCTTTCTTT,CASSPQAGIPNTEAFF
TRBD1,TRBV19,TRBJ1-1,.,TGTGCCAGTAGTGCTAGCTATGGACAGGGTGGCACTGAAGCTTTCTTT,CASSASYGQGGTEAFF
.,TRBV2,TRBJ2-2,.,TGTGCCAGCGTTAGGCGGACGAACACCGGGGAGCTGTTTTTT,CASVRRTNTGELFF
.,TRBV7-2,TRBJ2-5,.,TGTGCCAGCAGCTCAAACTTAAAGCAAGAGACCCAGTACTTC,CASSSNLKQETQYF
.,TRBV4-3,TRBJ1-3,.,TGCGCCAGCAGCCAAGGTCCGCAGGGCTCTGGAAACACCATATATTTT,CASSQGPQGSGNTIYF
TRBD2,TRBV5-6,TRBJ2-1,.,TGTGCCAGCAGCTTGACTAGCGGGGGGGAGCAGTTCTTC,CASSLTSGGEQFF
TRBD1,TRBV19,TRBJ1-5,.,TGTGCCAGTAGTGAACCGACAGGGGGAATCAGCAATCAGCCCCAGCATTTT,CASSEPTGGISNQPQHF
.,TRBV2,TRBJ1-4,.,TGTGCCAGCACTTCCCAGGGAGGTTTTGATGAAAAACTGTTTTTT,CASTSQGGFDEKLFF
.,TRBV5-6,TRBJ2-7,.,TGTGCCAGCAGCTTCCGTCAGGGTTCCTACGAGCAGTACTTC,CASSFRQGSYEQYF
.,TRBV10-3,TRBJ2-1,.,TGTGCCATCAGTGAGGCGAGTGTGAATGAGCAGTTCTTC,CAISEASVNEQFF
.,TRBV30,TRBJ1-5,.,TGTGCCTGGAGTCGTCTGGGAGTAACCGACAATCAGCCCCAGCATTTT,CAWSRLGVTDNQPQHF
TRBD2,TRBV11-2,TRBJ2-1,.,TGTGCCAGCACCAAACGGGGACTAGTAAATGAGCAGTTCTTC,CASTKRGLVNEQFF
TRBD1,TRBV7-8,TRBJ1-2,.,TGTGCCAGCAGCCTCCGGGACAGGGGTACGGAGGGCTACACCTTC,CASSLRDRGTEGYTF
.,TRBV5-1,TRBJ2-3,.,TGCGCCAGCAGCTTGGGCAGAGGAACAGATACGCAGTATTTT,CASSLGRGTDTQYF
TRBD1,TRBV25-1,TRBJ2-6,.,TGTGCCAGCAGTGAAGATACAGGGGCGGCCAACGTCCTGACTTTC,CASSEDTGAANVLTF
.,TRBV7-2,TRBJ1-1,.,TGTGCCAGCAGCTTCGGACAGACGAACACTGAAGCTTTCTTT,CASSFGQTNTEAFF
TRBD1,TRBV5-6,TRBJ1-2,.,TGTGCCAGCAGCTTTCTTTTTTCTGCCACAGGGGTACGAGGCGGCTACACCTTC,CASSFLFSATGVRGGYTF
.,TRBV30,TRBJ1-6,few,TGTGCTACTCTACGGCGGAGCAGAGGGGGTTCACCCCTCCACTTT,CATLRRSRGGSPLHF
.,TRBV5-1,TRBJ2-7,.,TGCGCCAGCAGCTTGGCCTATGGGCAGGGGCACTACGAGCAGTACTTC,CASSLAYGQGHYEQYF
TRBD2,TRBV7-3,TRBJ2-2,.,TGTGCCAGCAGCCCTGACGCTAGCGGGGGCACCGGGGAGCTGTTTTTT,CASSPDASGGTGELFF
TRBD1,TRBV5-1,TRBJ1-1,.,TGCGCCAGCAGCCACAGGGGGAACACTGAAGCTTTCTTT,CASSHRGNTEAFF
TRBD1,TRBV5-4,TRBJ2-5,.,TGTGCCAGCAGCCTGGGGGACAGGGGGCAAGAGACCCAGTACTTC,CASSLGDRGQETQYF
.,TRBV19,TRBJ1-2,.,TGTGCCAGTAGTTCCCGGGGGGGGCCGGTCTATGGCTACACCTTC,CASSSRGGPVYGYTF
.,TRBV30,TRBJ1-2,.,TGTGCCTGGAGAGACTTGGGGGCAGGGTGGCGCTACACCTTC,CAWRDLGAGWRYTF
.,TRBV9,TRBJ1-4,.,TGTGCCAGCAGCGTAGGTACAGGGTTGGAAAAACTGTTTTTT,CASSVGTGLEKLFF
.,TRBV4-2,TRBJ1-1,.,TGTGCCAGCAGCCAAGACTGGGGGAGGCCTGAAGCTTTCTTT,CASSQDWGRPEAFF
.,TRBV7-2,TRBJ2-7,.,TGTGCCAGCAGCTTGGTCCAGGGGATTAACTACGAGCAGTACTTC,CASSLVQGINYEQYF
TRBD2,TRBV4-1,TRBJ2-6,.,TGCGCCAGCAGCCCGGGGAGGGCATCTGGGGCCAACGTCCTGACTTTC,CASSPGRASGANVLTF